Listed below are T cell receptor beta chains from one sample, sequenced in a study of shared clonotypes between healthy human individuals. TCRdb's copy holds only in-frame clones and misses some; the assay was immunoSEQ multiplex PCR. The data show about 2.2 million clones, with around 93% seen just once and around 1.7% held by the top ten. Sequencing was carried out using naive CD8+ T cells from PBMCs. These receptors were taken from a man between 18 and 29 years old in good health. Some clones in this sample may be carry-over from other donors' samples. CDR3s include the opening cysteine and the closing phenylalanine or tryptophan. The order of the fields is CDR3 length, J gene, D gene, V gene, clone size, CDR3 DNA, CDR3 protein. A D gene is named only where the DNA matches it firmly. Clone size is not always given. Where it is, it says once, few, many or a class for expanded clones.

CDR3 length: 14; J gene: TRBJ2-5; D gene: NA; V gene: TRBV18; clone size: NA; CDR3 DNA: TGTGCCAGCTCACCAAATTGGAACCAAGAGACCCAGTACTTC; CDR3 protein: CASSPNWNQETQYF
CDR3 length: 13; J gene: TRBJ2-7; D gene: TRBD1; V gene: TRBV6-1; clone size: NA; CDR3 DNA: TGTGCCAGCCCCCGGGACAGGGGCTACGAGCAGTACTTC; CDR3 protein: CASPRDRGYEQYF
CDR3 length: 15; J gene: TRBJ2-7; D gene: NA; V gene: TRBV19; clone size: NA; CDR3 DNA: TGTGCCAGTAGTATTTTCAGGGGCAGCATCTACGAGCAGTACTTC; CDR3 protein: CASSIFRGSIYEQYF
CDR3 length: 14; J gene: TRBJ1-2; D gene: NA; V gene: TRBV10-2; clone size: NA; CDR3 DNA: TGCGCCAGCAGTGAGTTAGGCCTAGCGAGCGGCTACACCTTC; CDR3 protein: CASSELGLASGYTF
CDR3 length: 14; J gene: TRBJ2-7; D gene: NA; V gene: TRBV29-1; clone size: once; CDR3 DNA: TGCAGCGTTGAAGGTGGGGTCTTTCGGGACGAGCAGTACTTC; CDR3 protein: CSVEGGVFRDEQYF
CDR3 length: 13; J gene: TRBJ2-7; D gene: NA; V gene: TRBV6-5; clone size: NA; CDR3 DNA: TGTGCCAGCAGTTATAACGACGGATACGAGCAGTACTTC; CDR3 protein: CASSYNDGYEQYF
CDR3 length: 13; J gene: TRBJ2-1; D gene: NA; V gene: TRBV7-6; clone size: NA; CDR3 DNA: TGTGCCAGCAGCCCCCCGGGGGTTGTTGAGCAGTTCTTC; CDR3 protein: CASSPPGVVEQFF
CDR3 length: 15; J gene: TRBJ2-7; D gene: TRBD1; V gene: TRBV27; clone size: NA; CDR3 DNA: TGTGCCAGCAGTTCCAGACAGGGGGCCTCCTACGAGCAGTACTTC; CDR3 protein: CASSSRQGASYEQYF
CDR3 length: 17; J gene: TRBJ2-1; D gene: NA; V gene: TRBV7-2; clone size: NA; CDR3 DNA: TGTGCCAGCAGCCTCACTCACCCGGGTTTCTCCTACAATGAGCAGTTCTTC; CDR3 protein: CASSLTHPGFSYNEQFF
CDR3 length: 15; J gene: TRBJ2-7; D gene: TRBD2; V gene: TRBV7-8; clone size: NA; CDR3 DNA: TGTGCCAGCAGCCGACGTCTAGCGGGAGTGAACGAGCAGTACTTC; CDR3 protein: CASSRRLAGVNEQYF
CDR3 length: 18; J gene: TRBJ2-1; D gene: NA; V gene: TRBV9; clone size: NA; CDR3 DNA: TGTGCCAGCAGCGTGAATCGGGGGTTAGTCAGCTCCTACAATGAGCAGTTCTTC; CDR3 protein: CASSVNRGLVSSYNEQFF
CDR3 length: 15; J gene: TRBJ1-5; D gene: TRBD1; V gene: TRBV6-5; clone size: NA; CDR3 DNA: TGTGCCAGCAGCTCCGGGACAGGGGGCGTTCAGCCCCAGCATTTT; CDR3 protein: CASSSGTGGVQPQHF
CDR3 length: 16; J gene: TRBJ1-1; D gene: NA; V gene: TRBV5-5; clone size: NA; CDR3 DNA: TGTGCCAGCAGCTCATGGGTGGTGACCGGGAACACTGAAGCTTTCTTT; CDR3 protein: CASSSWVVTGNTEAFF
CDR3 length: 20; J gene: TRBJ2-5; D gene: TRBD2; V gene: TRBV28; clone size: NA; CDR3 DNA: TGTGCCAGCAGTCCGCCGCCAGTACAGGACACTAGCGGGGGACAAGAGACCCAGTACTTC; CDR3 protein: CASSPPPVQDTSGGQETQYF
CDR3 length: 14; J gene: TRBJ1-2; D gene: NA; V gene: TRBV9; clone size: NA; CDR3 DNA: TGTGCCAGCAGCGTCTCGACAGCTAGTGGGGGCTACACCTTC; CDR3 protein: CASSVSTASGGYTF
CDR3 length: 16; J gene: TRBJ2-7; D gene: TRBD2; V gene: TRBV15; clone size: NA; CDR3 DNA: TGTGCCACCAGCAGAGATTTCCTAGCGGGAACCTACGAGCAGTACTTC; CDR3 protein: CATSRDFLAGTYEQYF
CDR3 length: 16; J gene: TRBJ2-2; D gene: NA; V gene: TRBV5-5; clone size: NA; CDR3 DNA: TGTGCCAGCAGCTTGGTCCAAAACACGAACACCGGGGAGCTGTTTTTT; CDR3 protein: CASSLVQNTNTGELFF
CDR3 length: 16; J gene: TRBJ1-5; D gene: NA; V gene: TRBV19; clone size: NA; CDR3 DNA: TGTGCCAGTAGTATAGCGTGGAGGGATAGGAATCAGCCCCAGCATTTT; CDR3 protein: CASSIAWRDRNQPQHF
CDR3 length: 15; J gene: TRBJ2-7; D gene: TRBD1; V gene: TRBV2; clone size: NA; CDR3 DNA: TGTGCCAGCAGTGAACAGCGAGGGACAGGCCGCGAGCAGTACTTC; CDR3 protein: CASSEQRGTGREQYF
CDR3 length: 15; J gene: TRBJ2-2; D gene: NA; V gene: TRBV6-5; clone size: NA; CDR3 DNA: TGTGCCAGCAGTTACTCCAGCGGACTCACCGGGGAGCTGTTTTTT; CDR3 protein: CASSYSSGLTGELFF
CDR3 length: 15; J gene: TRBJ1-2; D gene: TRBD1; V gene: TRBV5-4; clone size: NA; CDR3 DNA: TGTGCCAGCAGCCCGAGATGGCAGGGGGCTAACGACTACACCTTC; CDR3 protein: CASSPRWQGANDYTF
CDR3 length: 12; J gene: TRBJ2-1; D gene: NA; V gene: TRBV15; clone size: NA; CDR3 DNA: TGTGCCACCAGCGAGAGACCCAATGAGCAGTTCTTC; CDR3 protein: CATSERPNEQFF
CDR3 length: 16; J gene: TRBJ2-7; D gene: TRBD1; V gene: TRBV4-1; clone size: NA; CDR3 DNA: TGCGCCAGCAGCCAAGAATTCCGCAGGGGGAACTACGAGCAGTACTTC; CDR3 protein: CASSQEFRRGNYEQYF
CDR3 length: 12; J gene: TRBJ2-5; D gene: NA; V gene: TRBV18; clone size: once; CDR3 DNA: TGTGCCAGCTCTCCCATAAAAGAGACCCAGTACTTC; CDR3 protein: CASSPIKETQYF
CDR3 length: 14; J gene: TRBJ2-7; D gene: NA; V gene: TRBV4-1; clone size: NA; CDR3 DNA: TGCGCCAGCAGCCAAGTAGCACAGTACTACGAGCAGTACTTC; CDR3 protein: CASSQVAQYYEQYF
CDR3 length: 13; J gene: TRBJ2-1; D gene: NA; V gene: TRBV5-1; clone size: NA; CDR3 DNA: TGCGCCAGCAGCGACCCCGGCTACAATGAGCAGTTCTTC; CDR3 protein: CASSDPGYNEQFF
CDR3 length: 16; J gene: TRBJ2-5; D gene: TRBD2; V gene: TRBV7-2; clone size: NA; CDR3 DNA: TGTGCCAGCAGCTTAGGAGGACTAGCGGTACAAGAGACCCAGTACTTC; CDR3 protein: CASSLGGLAVQETQYF
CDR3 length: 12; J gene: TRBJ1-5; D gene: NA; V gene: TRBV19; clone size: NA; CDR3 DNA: TGTGCCAGTAGTACGTACAATCAGCCCCAGCATTTT; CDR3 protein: CASSTYNQPQHF
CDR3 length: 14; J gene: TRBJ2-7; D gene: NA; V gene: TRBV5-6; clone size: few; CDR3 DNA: TGTGCCAGCAGCTTGGGTGGGAGCTCCTACGAGCAGTACTTC; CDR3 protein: CASSLGGSSYEQYF